Shown below are 26 T cell receptor beta chains from a single sample sequenced in a study of blood T cell repertoires in COVID-19. Repertoires were generated with immunoSEQ multiplex PCR, while TCRdb's copy carries only in-frame clones and drops some. Counted here are a few hundred thousand clones, about nine tenths occurring once; the ten biggest clones make up about 4.6%. Sequencing was done on a sample of PBMCs or T cells enriched from blood (not recorded which). Receptors were obtained from a man younger than 40 who had recovered from COVID-19.

The chain joins TRBV6-5 to TRBJ1-1; D unclear. The V and J ends lost 8 bases and 1 base respectively, with 8 bases between them. CDR3 size: 12 residues. The V gene's germline CDR1 is MNHEY and CDR2 SVGAGI. CDR3 bases: TGTGCCAGCGGCTCTCGGAACACTGAAGCTTTCTTT. It codes for CASGSRNTEAFF.

V and J are TRBV21-1 and TRBJ2-7; no DNA check was done on the table's D call, TRBD2. TRBV21-1 is a pseudogene locus. There are 17 residues in the CDR3. CDR3 in amino acids: CASSKGGSGRSSYEQYF. CDR3 DNA: TGTGCCAGCAGCAAAGGGGGTAGCGGGCGAAGCTCCTACGAGCAGTACTTC.

The chain is built from TRBV28 and TRBJ2-7; D possibly corresponds to TRBD2 (6 bases). The CDR3 is 14 amino acids. V was trimmed by 2 bases and J by 2 bases, leaving 10 bases between them. Germline CDR1 and CDR2: MDHEN and SYDVKM. Here the CDR3 reads CASSLRAGAYEQYF. CDR3 sequence (DNA): TGTGCCAGCAGTTTACGAGCGGGTGCCTACGAGCAGTACTTC.

This chain uses TRBV5-4 with TRBJ2-7, with TRBD2 matching 10 bases. Germline assignment: CDR1 SGHNT and CDR2 YYREEE (reference sequence). V lost 4 bases, J lost 3 bases, and 7 bases stayed unmatched. The CDR3 is 15 residues long. The CDR3 here is CASSSTSGTYYEQYF. The CDR3 nucleotides read TGTGCCAGCAGCAGTACTAGCGGGACATACTACGAGCAGTACTTC.

J is TRBJ1-1 and V is TRBV3-1 (or the pseudogene TRBV3-2), with D tentatively TRBD1 (5 bases). CDR1 is LGHDT, CDR2 YNNKEL, per germline (reference sequence). There are 15 residues in the CDR3. Trimming cost V 1 base and J 0 bases, with 9 bases left between them. DNA of the CDR3: TGTGCCAGCAGCCAAGGTCAGGGCTTGAACACTGAAGCTTTCTTT. Protein sequence: CASSQGQGLNTEAFF.

V gene TRBV18 combines with J gene TRBJ2-1, with 8 bases that match TRBD2. The length of the CDR3 is 15 residues. Germline assignment: CDR1 KGHSH and CDR2 LQKENI. J lost 3 bases, V lost 0 bases, and 1 base had no gene match. The CDR3 sequence: CASSPPGGGYNEQFF. The CDR3 bases are TGTGCCAGCTCACCACCCGGGGGGGGCTACAATGAGCAGTTCTTC.

The V and J genes are TRBV5-4 and TRBJ1-6; D possibly corresponds to TRBD1 (6 bases). The CDR3 has 17 residues. Trimming removed 4 bases from V and 6 bases from J, with 20 bases in between. Germline V gene sequence: CDR1 SGHNT, CDR2 YYREEE (reference sequence). The CDR3 nucleotides read TGTGCCAGCAGCCCCGGGACAACCCGTCCCGGTAATTCACCCCTCCACTTT. This codes for CASSPGTTRPGNSPLHF. The complete variable domain, with remaining parts taken from reference TRBV5-4 and TRBJ1-6, reads ETGVTQSPTHLIKTRGQQVTLRCSSQSGHNTVSWYQQALGQGPQFIFQYYREEENGRGNFPPRFSGLQFPNYSSELNVNALELDDSALYLCASSPGTTRPGNSPLHFGNGTRLTVT.

The chain couples TRBV11-3 to TRBJ1-1; D is perhaps TRBD1 (5 bases). V was clipped by 3 bases and J by 2 bases, with 10 bases between them. From germline, CDR1 is SGHNT and CDR2 YENEEA. The CDR3 sequence is 14 residues long. The CDR3 nucleotides read TGTGCCAGCAGCTTTAGGGGTCCTAACACTGAAGCTTTCTTT. This codes for CASSFRGPNTEAFF.

The chain uses TRBV3-1 (or the pseudogene TRBV3-2) and TRBJ2-2, with TRBD1 as a possible D gene (5 bases). The CDR3 runs 15 residues. Per the germline V gene, CDR1 is LGHDT and CDR2 is YNNKEL (reference sequence). The V and J ends lost 2 bases and 6 bases respectively, with 13 bases between them. In DNA, the CDR3 is TGTGCCAGCAGCCAACAGGGCCTAGGGGCCGGGGAGCTGTTTTTT. Translation gives CASSQQGLGAGELFF.

This clone was seen just once. This chain connects TRBV5-1 to TRBJ2-3, with 15 bases that match TRBD2. Germline V CDR1 and CDR2: SGHRS, YFSETQ. V was pared by 1 base and J by 5 bases, with 8 bases of the junction left unmatched. CDR3 length equals 18 residues. The CDR3: CASSLRPGLAGGKDTQYF. The CDR3 DNA reads TGCGCCAGCAGCTTGCGGCCGGGACTAGCGGGGGGTAAAGATACGCAGTATTTT.

The genes are TRBV7-9 and TRBJ1-2; unclear D gene. V was pared by 2 bases and J by 4 bases, with 14 bases between. Germline V gives CDR1 SEHNR, CDR2 FQNEAQ (reference sequence). The CDR3 loop spans 15 amino acids. CDR3 coding DNA: TGTGCCAGCAGCTTATTGCACAGTTACATCTATGGCTACACCTTC. Encoded protein: CASSLLHSYIYGYTF.

This chain links TRBV5-1 with TRBJ2-7; 7 bases agree with TRBD1. The CDR3 loop spans 14 amino acids. J was trimmed by 1 base and V by 3 bases; bases with no gene match: 4. The germline gives CDR1 SGHRS, CDR2 YFSETQ. DNA for the CDR3: TGCGCCAGCAGCTCTACAGGGGTTTCCTACGAGCAGTACTTC. Its protein is CASSSTGVSYEQYF.

This clone was seen more than once but under ten times. The genes are TRBV20-1 and TRBJ2-1; 15 bases align to TRBD2. V was clipped by 3 bases and J by 10 bases; unmatched bases: 7. The CDR3 has 15 amino acids. The germline V gene has CDR1 DFQATT and CDR2 SNEGSKA (reference sequence). The CDR3 nucleotides are TGCAGTGCTAGTCCCGGGACTAGCGGGAGGTACGAGCAGTTCTTC. Residues: CSASPGTSGRYEQFF.

V is TRBV2 and J is TRBJ1-5; 7 bases match TRBD1. The CDR3 covers 15 residues. Losses at the gene ends were 6 bases for V and 6 bases for J; bases not matched to a gene: 11. The V gene's germline CDR1 is SNHLY and CDR2 FYNNEI. DNA for the CDR3: TGTGCCAGCAGCACTATAACGACAGGGTTTCAGCCCCAGCATTTT. Residues: CASSTITTGFQPQHF.

V gene TRBV19 combines with J gene TRBJ1-1; the D is unclear. V lost 7 bases and J 0 bases, leaving 15 bases between the germline ends. Germline lookup yields CDR1 LNHDA and CDR2 SQIVND (reference sequence). CDR3 length: 15 residues. CDR3 sequence (DNA): TGTGCCAGTAAAACGTGGGCACAGATGAACACTGAAGCTTTCTTT. The encoded protein is CASKTWAQMNTEAFF. The full variable domain, with the rest looked up from reference TRBV19 and TRBJ1-1, is DGGITQSPKYLFRKEGQNVTLSCEQNLNHDAMYWYRQDPGQGLRLIYYSQIVNDFQKGDIAEGYSVSREKKESFPLTVTSAQKNPTAFYLCASKTWAQMNTEAFFGQGTRLTVV.

The chain combines TRBV28 with TRBJ1-2, with TRBD1 matching over 8 bases. V shed 7 bases and J 7 bases; nucleotides not matched to a gene: 8. Germline V CDR1 and CDR2: MDHEN, SYDVKM. The CDR3 is 13 residues long. The CDR3 spells CASNLQGDSGYTF. The CDR3 nucleotides read TGTGCCAGCAACCTACAGGGGGACTCTGGCTACACCTTC.

The chain uses TRBV5-1 and TRBJ2-1; 9 bases are a match to TRBD2. Germline V gene lookup returns CDR1 SGHRS and CDR2 YFSETQ. J gave up 6 bases and V 5 bases, and 12 bases lay outside the gene matches. This CDR3 region has 16 residues. CDR3 region: CASSPDSGRAFNEQFF. The CDR3 nucleotides read TGCGCCAGCAGTCCCGATAGCGGGAGAGCTTTCAATGAGCAGTTCTTC.

In this sample, this clone turned up once. This chain joins TRBV10-3 and TRBJ2-1; 12 bases align to TRBD1. The CDR3 contains 19 residues. Trimming took 0 bases from V and 6 from J; bases not matched to a gene: 12. CDR1 is ENHRY and CDR2 is SYGVKD in the germline V gene. The CDR3 coding sequence is TGTGCCATCAGTGAGTCGTATCGGGCCGGGACAGGGGGCTTCAATGAGCAGTTCTTC. Residues: CAISESYRAGTGGFNEQFF.

The chain recombines TRBV28 with TRBJ1-2, with 11 bases matching TRBD1. Looked up from germline, CDR1 is MDHEN and CDR2 is SYDVKM. The CDR3 is made up of 13 amino acids. V gave up 6 bases and J gave up 8 bases; unmatched junction bases: 5. CDR3 sequence (DNA): TGTGCCAGCAGGTCGGACAGGGGGCAAGGCTACACCTTC. Translating it yields CASRSDRGQGYTF.

The genes are TRBV3-1 (or the pseudogene TRBV3-2) and TRBJ2-3; D unresolved. Trimming took 4 bases from V and 15 from J, leaving 17 bases between them. This CDR3 comprises 12 residues. Germline CDR1 is LGHDT and CDR2 is YNNKEL (reference sequence). The CDR3 DNA follows: TGTGCCAGCAGCCTCGCCGCGACAAGCATCTATTTT. Its translation is CASSLAATSIYF.

CDR3 in amino acids: CASSWGQTKGIPYEQYF. The CDR3 DNA sequence: TGCGCCAGCAGCTGGGGACAGACCAAAGGCATTCCCTACGAGCAGTACTTC. V usage is TRBV5-1 and J usage is TRBJ2-7, with 7 bases lining up with TRBD1. Unmatched junction bases numbered 14, after V lost 3 bases and J lost 2 bases. From germline, CDR1 is SGHRS and CDR2 YFSETQ. CDR3 length: 17 amino acids.

With respect to this clone: Relative to the germline gene, one junction end is altered; a read error may explain this. The CDR3 bases are TGTGCCAGCAGTTTAAGCCCAGGGACAGGGGGGCTCTTC. Amino acids: CASSLSPGTGGLF. The chain employs TRBV28 and TRBJ2-1; 11 bases fit TRBD1. The CDR3 is 13 residues long. CDR1 and CDR2 from the germline V gene are MDHEN and SYDVKM.

This chain connects TRBV24-1 to TRBJ2-7; 8 nucleotides align to TRBD2. The ends lost 3 bases at V and 4 bases at J; junction bases unmatched: 4. This CDR3 spans 14 amino acids. Germline-derived CDR1 and CDR2 are KGHDR and SFDVKD. In DNA, the CDR3 is TGTGCCACCAGTGATAGCGGGAGTAAGTACGAGCAGTACTTC. It translates to CATSDSGSKYEQYF.

The rearrangement uses TRBV29-1 and TRBJ1-4, with D perhaps TRBD1 (5 bases). Germline CDR1 and CDR2: SQVTM and ANQGSEA. Trimming stripped 6 bases from V and 5 bases from J, with 16 bases between. The CDR3 sequence is 14 residues long. The CDR3 DNA reads as TGCAGCGTCGCCGGGGGAACTGGCAATGAAAAACTGTTTTTT. Its protein product is CSVAGGTGNEKLFF. The full variable domain, completed using reference TRBV29-1 and TRBJ1-4, is SAVISQKPSRDICQRGTSLTIQCQVDSQVTMMFWYRQQPGQSLTLIATANQGSEATYESGFVIDKFPISRPNLTFSTLTVSNMSPEDSSIYLCSVAGGTGNEKLFFGSGTQLSVL.

The chain joins TRBV7-9 to TRBJ1-4, with 7 positions matching TRBD1. V trimming: 2 bases; J trimming: 1 base; junction bases outside the gene matches: 7. Germline loops: CDR1 SEHNR, CDR2 FQNEAQ (reference sequence). The CDR3 has 17 residues. In DNA, the CDR3 is TGTGCCAGCAGCTTAACGTCAGGGGGGATAACTAATGAAAAACTGTTTTTT. Protein product: CASSLTSGGITNEKLFF.

The chain links TRBV30 to TRBJ1-2; D is undetermined. Germline-derived CDR1 and CDR2 are GTSNPN and SVGIG (reference sequence). The V and J ends lost 4 bases and 1 base respectively, with 10 bases between them. This CDR3 spans 13 amino acids. This chain's CDR3 is CAWNEGRNYGYTF. The CDR3 DNA sequence: TGTGCCTGGAATGAGGGTCGTAACTATGGCTACACCTTC.